The sequence of this T cell receptor (beta chain) was determined in a study of shared clonotypes between healthy human individuals. Note on this clone: What it binds is unknown.

Only CD45RO-negative cells positively selected for CCR7 counted as naive CD8 cells, so terminally differentiated effector memory CD45RA+ cells were excluded. Points from the study as a whole: Sampling involved blood alone; tissue repertoires likely differ.

CDR3 size: 15 residues. Germline values: CDR1 SEHNR, CDR2 FQNEAQ (reference sequence). Between the trimmed V and J ends, which lost 1 base and 0 bases, there was a span of 9 bases. TCRdb's table, derived via immunoSEQ multiplex PCR, lists solely in-frame clones and lacks some. Of about 2 million clones listed, roughly 95% are singletons. The source is a man aged 18 to 30 in good health. The chain is built from TRBV7-9 and TRBJ1-1; D perhaps matches TRBD1 (5 bases). Sequencing was carried out using naive CD8+ T cells sorted from blood. CDR3 DNA: TGTGCCAGCAGCTTAGGGGGCAGTGTGAACACTGAAGCTTTCTTT. Protein product: CASSLGGSVNTEAFF.